This TCR beta chain came from a study of cytomegalovirus exposure and HLA in healthy donors. This clone was picked up one time. The PCR employed 60 Vbeta primers together with 13 Jbeta primers. Assay used: immunoSEQ multiplex PCR; TCRdb lists only in-frame clones, some missing. The profile shows about 160,000 clones, approximately 86% of them singletons. Germline V CDR1 and CDR2: SGHAT, FQNNGV. The CDR3 length is 18 residues. Trimming shortened V by 3 bases and J by 7 bases, and 25 bases separated the two germline ends. The rearrangement links TRBV11-2 to TRBJ2-1, with D possibly matching TRBD2 (5 bases). Specimen: PBMCs. This sequence originates from a woman between 18 and 29 years old in good health and CMV-seronegative. The DNA for the CDR3 is TGTGCCAGCAGCTTTTCACCCAGCGGCAGCCTCCGTTGGAATGAGCAGTTCTTC. Its protein is CASSFSPSGSLRWNEQFF.